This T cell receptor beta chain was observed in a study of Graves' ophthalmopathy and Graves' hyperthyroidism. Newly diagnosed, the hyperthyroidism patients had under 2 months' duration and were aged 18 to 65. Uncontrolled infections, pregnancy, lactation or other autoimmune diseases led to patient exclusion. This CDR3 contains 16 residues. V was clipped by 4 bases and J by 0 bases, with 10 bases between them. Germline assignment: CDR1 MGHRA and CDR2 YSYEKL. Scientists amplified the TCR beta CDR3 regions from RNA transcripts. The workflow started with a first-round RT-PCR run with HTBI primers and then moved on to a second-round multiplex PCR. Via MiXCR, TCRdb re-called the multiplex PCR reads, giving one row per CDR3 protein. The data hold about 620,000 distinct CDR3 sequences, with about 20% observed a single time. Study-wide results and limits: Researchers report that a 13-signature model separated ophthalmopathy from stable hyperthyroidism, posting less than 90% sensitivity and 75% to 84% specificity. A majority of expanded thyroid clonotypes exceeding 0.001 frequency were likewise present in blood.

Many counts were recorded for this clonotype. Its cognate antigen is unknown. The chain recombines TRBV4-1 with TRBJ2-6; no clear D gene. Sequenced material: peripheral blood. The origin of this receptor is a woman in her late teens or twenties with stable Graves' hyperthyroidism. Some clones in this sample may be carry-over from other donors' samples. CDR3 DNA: TGCGCCAGCAGCCGTAGCACAGACTCTGGGGCCAACGTCCTGACTTTC. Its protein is CASSRSTDSGANVLTF.